What follows describes a single T cell receptor (beta chain). This receptor's antigen is unknown. Base qualities are not recorded, but no much larger clone differs from it by a single base. These data are taken from a study of cytomegalovirus exposure and HLA in healthy donors (dated by TCRdb to about 2017). For context, the study as a whole: An earlier analysis of several hundred of the donors reported under 300 Gb of sequence data and roughly 120 million unique TCR beta sequences obtained from about 200 million T cells. Roughly 300 gigabases of sequencing data and approximately 92 million unique TCR sequences made up an early release that covered approximately 620 HLA-typed donors. Of the 350 to 400 genotyped donors, about 80% fell in the genetic ancestry cluster associated with self-reported Caucasian donors. The aim of the study was to test whether cataloging public T cell receptors could identify signatures of past pathogen exposure. The study profiled the T cell repertoires of 500 to 800 subjects by immunosequencing and related them to cytomegalovirus serostatus. A separate validation cohort of 90 to 150 different subjects was used in addition to the roughly 720-subject first cohort. The study combined high-throughput TCR immunosequencing, statistical association of individual TCRs with disease status, and machine learning to predict cytomegalovirus infection status. A later analysis re-examined previously published TCR beta repertoires from 600 to 700 donors and added high-resolution HLA genotyping to investigate patterns of TCR occurrence. In the later analysis, no new phenotypic data were used to find candidate immune exposures; instead, reliance was placed on TCR beta sequences and their occurrence across donors. In an earlier analysis of roughly 600 of the donors, high-throughput TCR beta sequencing was used to judge whether each TCR beta V gene segment behaved as functional or pseudogenic. Donor age, sex, ethnicity and CMV serostatus were collected together with the repertoire data. A later genetic analysis took genome-wide SNP genotypes for about three fifths of the roughly 670 donors and used that subset as a discovery cohort. All discovery cohort repertoires had been generated on a single sequencing platform. Class I and class II HLA loci were covered by the typing at four-digit resolution. Typing coverage differed by locus: A, B, C, DRB1 and DQB1 were typed in about 629-640 donors, DQA1 in roughly 500, DPA1 in 600 to 610, and DPB1 in around 490. Several DR-DQ haplotypes were treated as single units for association and clustering because of strong linkage in the cohort. On average, roughly 240,000 unique TCR beta nucleotide sequences were sequenced per donor among some 420 genotyped donors of the cohort, with around 19% of those sequences being non-productive.

V lost 5 bases and J lost 4 bases, and the count of bases not matched to a germline gene is 7. The CDR3 numbers 16 residues from cysteine through phenylalanine. Only CDR3 DNA remains: 48 bases, in frame from the first base. The germline V gene specifies SNHLY as CDR1 and FYNNEI as CDR2. Study-wide findings and limitations: In vitro tests confirmed that a few of the cytomegalovirus-associated TCR beta chains recognize cytomegalovirus antigens. A later analysis reported that several top co-occurrence clusters appeared linked to parvovirus B19, influenza, CMV and Epstein-Barr virus. In the study, approximately 160 TCR beta chains were listed as associated with cytomegalovirus. In a later analysis, most CMV-associated TCR beta chains were found to appear HLA-restricted, with HLA associations seemingly driven largely by CMV exposure. When HLA alleles, especially DR and DQ, strongly co-occurred, TCR associations were difficult to assign to individual alleles. The sequencing pipeline was judged likely to have produced a cluster of highly shared sequence variants as a technical artifact. Most TCR sequences were seen in very few donors, while some public TCRs were found in many individuals. For the cohort, immune exposure information was limited to CMV serostatus. In a later genetic analysis, fewer N-insertions in productive TCRs were reported among donors in an Asian-associated ancestry cluster than the roughly 710-donor mean. In an earlier analysis of approximately 600 of the donors, most TCR beta V segments were observed in productive rearrangements about 87% or about 30% of the time, broadly matching IMGT annotations. A later analysis found that HLA-associated TCR beta chains were more clonally expanded and had lower generation probabilities than equally common non-associated chains. An association between a missense DCLRE1C variant and V-gene and J-gene trimming of TCR beta chains was found in a later genetic analysis and replicated in an independent cohort. In a later analysis, 15,000 to 20,000 TCR beta sequences were associated with specific HLA alleles at a false discovery rate of 0.05. A later analysis found that TCR association rates varied across HLA loci, with DRB1 alleles showing the most associated TCRs and HLA-C alleles the fewest. A further reported finding was that TCR beta sequences accurately predicted the HLA-A and HLA-B alleles for most subjects in the first cohort. According to the authors, the approach could potentially be generalized to other disease states and immunological phenotypes. Sequencing depth was assumed to be roughly uniform across donors in the presence/absence analyses, though that assumption may not hold. Cytomegalovirus status was reported to be diagnosed by the classifier with high specificity and sensitivity in both the original and validation cohorts. Some IMGT-functional V segments, including TRBV6-2 and TRBV6-3, could not be told apart with the 87-base-pair reads, so those segments were excluded. HLA typing was unavailable for some donors at each locus, so association tests used only the typed subset. Because counts were too low, seventeen rarely observed V segments, including chromosome 9 orphons, were excluded from the earlier analysis of 587 of the donors. This cohort had only TCR beta chains sequenced, and the lack of alpha or paired-chain data limited which features could be detected. Linkage disequilibrium might explain the correlated functional status among segregating V segments, but an unknown experimental factor could not be excluded.

The cohort comprised more than 550 healthy bone marrow donors. Cohort members were all nominally healthy when sampled, although unrecorded immune exposures were likely present. The donor tested CMV seronegative, placing the donor among the 350 to 400 seronegative members of the cohort. Every donor gave a peripheral blood sample, and the peripheral blood mononuclear cells from that sample were used for TCR beta sequencing. The Qiagen DNeasy Blood Extraction Kit was used to extract genomic DNA from the blood cell samples. Libraries were made using the immunoSEQ multiplex PCR assay. The multiplex PCR relied on a mix of 60 forward primers for TCR Vbeta segments and 13 reverse primers for TCR Jbeta segments. Amplification of the CDR3 region of rearranged TCR beta genes was performed with a multiplex PCR assay on genomic DNA. The Illumina HiSeq System was used to sequence the amplified TCR beta libraries as 87-base-pair reads. The source study handled its data this way. A later analysis counted 75 million to 100 million unique TCR beta chains across the 650 to 800 repertoires, and 10 million to 11 million of these chains were shared by at least two donors. Raw reads were error-corrected and collapsed into unique sequences with a nearest-neighbor algorithm that merged closely related sequences to remove PCR and sequencing errors. Alignment of CDR3 sequences to IMGT reference sequences was used to assign V, D and J gene segments. Each retained sequence needed at least a six-nucleotide match to both a V gene segment and a J gene segment. Rearrangements were classified as productive when the CDR3 lacked stop codons and remained in frame with V and J, and all other rearrangements were classified as non-productive. Following IMGT convention, CDR3 was defined as the stretch from the second conserved V-encoded cysteine up to the conserved J-encoded phenylalanine. The earlier analysis of some 600 of the donors excluded sequences that lacked an unambiguous match to a single V gene segment. In an earlier analysis of several hundred of the donors, V segments were called functional above 56.7% productive rearrangements and were called segregating when the between-donor standard deviation exceeded 5%. A statistical classification framework was built for diagnosing cytomegalovirus status from the catalog of TCR beta chain sequences. In a later analysis, TCR nucleotide sequences were compared against IMGT/GENE-DB human TR gene sequences so that V and J genes could be assigned. Using the TCRdist pipeline, a later analysis assigned CDR3 sequences along with most-parsimonious VDJ recombination scenarios. A later analysis defined each TCR beta chain by its CDR3 amino acid sequence plus V-gene family, and excluded reads lacking a unique V-gene family. As a way to deal with suspected cross-contamination and a sequencing artifact, a later analysis dropped roughly 620 nucleotide sequences that were highly shared and had low generation probability. In a later analysis, a clonal expansion index was calculated for each public chain from normalized within-repertoire ranks of inferred template counts. In a later analysis, generation probabilities were computed using a VDJ recombination model fitted to out-of-frame rearrangements, and the results were checked against IGoR. Hypergeometric tests were used in a later analysis to score TCR-TCR, TCR-HLA and TCR-CMV co-occurrence, with a repertoire-size bias correction applied to the TCR pairs. A later analysis estimated false discovery rates by permuting HLA or CMV assignments 20 times. A later analysis grouped co-occurring TCRs with DBSCAN, adding TCRdist sequence similarity when clustering within HLA-allele-positive subsets. Repertoires with fewer than 30,000 or more than 120,000 public chains, plus five repertoires with anomalous nucleotide sharing, were excluded from co-occurrence clustering. TCRdb provides this immuneACCESS table in a form limited to in-frame rearrangements. Some clones are lacking; in checked studies, under half of them reflect an unresolved V gene, and why the rest are absent is not known. V and J calls and clone size are those listed in that table; D and trimming were worked out from the DNA. The sample has 150,000 to 200,000 clones on record, 70% to 85% of them singletons. Clones ranked in the top ten supply roughly 0.1% of the sample.

The V and J genes are TRBV2 and TRBJ1-3, and 11 junction bases match TRBD1. This receptor was obtained from a boy aged 2-15 years in good health and CMV-seronegative. Sequencing used PBMCs. The CDR3 loop reads CASSPGQGAQGNTIYF. The nucleotide sequence is TGTGCCAGCAGTCCAGGACAGGGGGCGCAAGGAAACACCATATATTTT. Beyond the CDR3, the reference TRBV2 and TRBJ1-3 genes provide the residues; the full variable domain reads: EPEVTQTPSHQVTQMGQEVILRCVPISNHLYFYWYRQILGQKVEFLVSFYNNEISEKSEIFDDQFSVERPDGSNFTLKIRSTKLEDSAMYFCASSPGQGAQGNTIYFGEGSWLTVV.